The clone carrying this T cell receptor (beta chain) was picked up a small number of times. The sample belongs to a study of shared clonotypes between healthy human individuals. J was trimmed by 8 bases and V by 4 bases; bases with no gene match: 6. Germline loops: CDR1 LNHNV, CDR2 YYDKDF (reference sequence). The CDR3 is 13 amino acids. Repertoires were generated with immunoSEQ multiplex PCR, while TCRdb's copy carries only in-frame clones and drops some. The top ten hold approximately 1.7% of the sample, which has under 850,000 clones, roughly 72% seen once. This chain connects TRBV15 to TRBJ1-2, with 8 nucleotides matching TRBD1. The clonotype comes from a woman in her twenties or thirties in good health. Sequenced material: memory CD4+ T cells sorted from blood. Subset in this sample: CD45RA-negative fraction. The CDR3 reads CATSKGQGEGYTF. For the CDR3, the DNA is TGTGCCACCAGCAAAGGACAGGGAGAAGGCTACACCTTC.